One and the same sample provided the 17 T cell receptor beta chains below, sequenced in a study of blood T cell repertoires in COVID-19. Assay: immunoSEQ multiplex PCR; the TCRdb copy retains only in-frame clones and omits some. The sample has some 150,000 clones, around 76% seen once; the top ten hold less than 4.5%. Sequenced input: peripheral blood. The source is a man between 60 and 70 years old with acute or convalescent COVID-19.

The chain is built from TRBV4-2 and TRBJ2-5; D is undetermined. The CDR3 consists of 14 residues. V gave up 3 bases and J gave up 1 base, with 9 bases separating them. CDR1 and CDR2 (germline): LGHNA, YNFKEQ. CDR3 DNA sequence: TGTGCCAGCAGCCATCCGGGTGGCCAAGAGACCCAGTACTTC. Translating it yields CASSHPGGQETQYF.

In DNA form, the CDR3 reads TGTGCCAGCAGTACGGACAGGGGAGGTGAAGCTTTCTTT. Translating gives CASSTDRGGEAFF. The chain combines TRBV5-4 with TRBJ1-1; the match to TRBD1 covers 9 bases. CDR3 size: 13 residues. The V segment lost 5 bases and the J segment 7 bases; nucleotides outside the gene matches: 6. The germline V gene has CDR1 SGHNT and CDR2 YYREEE (reference sequence).

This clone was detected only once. The CDR3, as DNA: TGTGCCCTAAAAGCGGGGGCGGGAGGGCCCCGGGAGCAGTTCTTC. Protein: CALKAGAGGPREQFF. The V and J genes are TRBV28 and TRBJ2-1; 9 nucleotides match TRBD2. There are 15 residues in the CDR3. Germline V gene sequence: CDR1 MDHEN, CDR2 SYDVKM. V trimming: 11 bases; J trimming: 10 bases; junction bases outside the gene matches: 18.

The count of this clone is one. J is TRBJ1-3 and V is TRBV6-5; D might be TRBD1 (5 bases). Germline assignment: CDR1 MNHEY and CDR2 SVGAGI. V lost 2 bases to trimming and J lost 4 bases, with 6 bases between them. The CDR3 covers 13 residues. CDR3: CASSYAGGNTIYF. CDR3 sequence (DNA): TGTGCCAGCAGTTACGCAGGGGGAAACACCATATATTTT.

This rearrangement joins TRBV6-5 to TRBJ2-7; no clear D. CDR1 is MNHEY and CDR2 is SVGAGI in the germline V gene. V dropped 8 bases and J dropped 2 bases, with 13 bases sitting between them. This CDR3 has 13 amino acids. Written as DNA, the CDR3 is TGTGCCAGCCTAGGTTACCCGGCCTACGAGCAGTACTTC. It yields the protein CASLGYPAYEQYF.

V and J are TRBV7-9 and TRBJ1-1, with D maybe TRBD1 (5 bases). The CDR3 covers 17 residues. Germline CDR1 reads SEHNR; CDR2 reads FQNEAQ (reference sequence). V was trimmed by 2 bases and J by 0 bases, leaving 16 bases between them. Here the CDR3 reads CASSLRVTDRLNTEAFF. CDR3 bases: TGTGCCAGCAGCTTAAGAGTGACAGATAGATTGAACACTGAAGCTTTCTTT.

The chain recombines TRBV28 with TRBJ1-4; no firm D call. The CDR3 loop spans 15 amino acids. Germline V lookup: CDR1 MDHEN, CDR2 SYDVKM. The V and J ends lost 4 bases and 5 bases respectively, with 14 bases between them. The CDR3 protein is CASSSSNPGNEKLFF. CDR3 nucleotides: TGTGCCAGCAGTTCCTCGAACCCGGGGAATGAAAAACTGTTTTTT. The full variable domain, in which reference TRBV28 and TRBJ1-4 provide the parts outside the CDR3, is DVKVTQSSRYLVKRTGEKVFLECVQDMDHENMFWYRQDPGLGLRLIYFSYDVKMKEKGDIPEGYSVSREKKERFSLILESASTNQTSMYLCASSSSNPGNEKLFFGSGTQLSVL.

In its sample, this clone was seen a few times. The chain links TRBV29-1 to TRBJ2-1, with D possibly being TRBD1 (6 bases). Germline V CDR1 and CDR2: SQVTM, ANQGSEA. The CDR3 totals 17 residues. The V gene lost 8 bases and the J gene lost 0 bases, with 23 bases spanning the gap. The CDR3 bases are TGCAGCCAAGAGACGATGGTGTGGGACATCTCCTACAATGAGCAGTTCTTC. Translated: CSQETMVWDISYNEQFF.

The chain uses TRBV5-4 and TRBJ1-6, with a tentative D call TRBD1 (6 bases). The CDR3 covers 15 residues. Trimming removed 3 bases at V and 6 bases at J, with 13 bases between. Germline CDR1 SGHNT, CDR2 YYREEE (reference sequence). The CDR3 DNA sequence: TGTGCCAGCAGCTCAAACAGGGAGGGTAATTCACCCCTCCACTTT. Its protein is CASSSNREGNSPLHF.

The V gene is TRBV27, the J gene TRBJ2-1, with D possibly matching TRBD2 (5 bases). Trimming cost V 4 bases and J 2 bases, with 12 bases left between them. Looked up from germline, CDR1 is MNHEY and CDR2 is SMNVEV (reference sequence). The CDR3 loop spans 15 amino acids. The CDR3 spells CASSSADGAYNEQFF. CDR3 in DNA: TGTGCCAGCAGTTCCGCAGACGGGGCCTACAATGAGCAGTTCTTC.

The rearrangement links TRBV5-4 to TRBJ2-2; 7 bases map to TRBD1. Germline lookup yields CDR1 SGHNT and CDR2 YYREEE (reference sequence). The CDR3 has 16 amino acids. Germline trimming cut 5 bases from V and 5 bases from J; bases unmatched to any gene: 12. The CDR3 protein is CASRHQGVPRTGELFF. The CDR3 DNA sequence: TGTGCCAGCAGACACCAGGGGGTTCCGAGAACCGGGGAGCTGTTTTTT.

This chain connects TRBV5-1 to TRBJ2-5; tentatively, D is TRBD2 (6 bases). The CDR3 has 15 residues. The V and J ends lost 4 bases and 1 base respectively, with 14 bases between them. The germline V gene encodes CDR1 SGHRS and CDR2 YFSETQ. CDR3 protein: CASSRASEIQETQYF. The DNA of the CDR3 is TGCGCCAGCAGCCGTGCTAGCGAGATCCAAGAGACCCAGTACTTC.

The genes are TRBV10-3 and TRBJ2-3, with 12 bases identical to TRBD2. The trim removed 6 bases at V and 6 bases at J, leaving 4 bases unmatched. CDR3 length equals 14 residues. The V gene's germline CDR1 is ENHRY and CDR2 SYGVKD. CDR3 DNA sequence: TGTGCCATCAGGATGACTAGCGGGAGCGATACGCAGTATTTT. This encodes CAIRMTSGSDTQYF.

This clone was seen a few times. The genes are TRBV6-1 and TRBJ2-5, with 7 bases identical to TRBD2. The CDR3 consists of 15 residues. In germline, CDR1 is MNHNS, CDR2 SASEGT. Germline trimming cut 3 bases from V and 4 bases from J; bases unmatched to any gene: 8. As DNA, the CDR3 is TGTGCCAGCAGTGACCCCCTTTCGGGAGGAGAGACCCAGTACTTC. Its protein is CASSDPLSGGETQYF.

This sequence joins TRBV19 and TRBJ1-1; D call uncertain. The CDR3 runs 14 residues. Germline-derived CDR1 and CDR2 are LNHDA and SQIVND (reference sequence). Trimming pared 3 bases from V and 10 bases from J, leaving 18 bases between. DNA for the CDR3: TGTGCCAGTAGTATCATGAGGACTACAGATGGAGCTTTCTTT. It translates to CASSIMRTTDGAFF.

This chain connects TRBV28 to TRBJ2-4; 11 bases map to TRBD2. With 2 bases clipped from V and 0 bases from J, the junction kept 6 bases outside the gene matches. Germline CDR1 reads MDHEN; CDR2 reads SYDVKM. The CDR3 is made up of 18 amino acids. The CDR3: CASSLGISGRGAKNIQYF. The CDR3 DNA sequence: TGTGCCAGCAGTTTAGGAATTAGCGGGAGGGGAGCCAAAAACATTCAGTACTTC. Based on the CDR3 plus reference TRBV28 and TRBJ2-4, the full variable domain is DVKVTQSSRYLVKRTGEKVFLECVQDMDHENMFWYRQDPGLGLRLIYFSYDVKMKEKGDIPEGYSVSREKKERFSLILESASTNQTSMYLCASSLGISGRGAKNIQYFGAGTRLSVL.

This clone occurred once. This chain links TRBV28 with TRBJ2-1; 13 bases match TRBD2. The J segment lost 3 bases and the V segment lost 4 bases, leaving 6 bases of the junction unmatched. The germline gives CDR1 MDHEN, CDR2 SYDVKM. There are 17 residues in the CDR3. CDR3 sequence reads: CASSSWTSGRSYNEQFF. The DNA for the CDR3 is TGTGCCAGCAGTTCTTGGACTAGCGGGAGAAGCTACAATGAGCAGTTCTTC.